This passage covers 7 T cell receptor beta chains from one sample sequenced in a study of blood T cell repertoires in COVID-19. Profiling relied on immunoSEQ multiplex PCR, and the TCRdb table lists in-frame clones only, not all of them. The repertoire holds 300,000 to 350,000 clones, with 80% to 90% as singletons. Sequenced material: PBMCs or T cells enriched from blood (not recorded which). The source is a young woman who had recovered from COVID-19.

The sample holds a few counts of this clone. The rearrangement uses TRBV19 and TRBJ1-3, with D perhaps TRBD1 (5 bases). Germline assignment: CDR1 LNHDA and CDR2 SQIVND (reference sequence). This CDR3 region has 16 residues. V lost 6 bases and J 0 bases, leaving 15 bases between the germline ends. The CDR3 spells CASRRRDSHSGNTIYF. Here the CDR3 DNA reads TGTGCCAGTAGGCGTAGGGACTCCCACTCTGGAAACACCATATATTTT.

The V and J genes are TRBV7-6 and TRBJ2-3, with 10 bases aligning to TRBD2. From germline, CDR1 is SGHVS and CDR2 FNYEAQ. J gave up 2 bases and V 1 base, and 15 bases lay outside the gene matches. The CDR3 is 20 amino acids. CDR3 residues: CASSLEPWLAGDPNTDTQYF. The CDR3 bases are TGTGCCAGCAGCTTAGAGCCTTGGCTAGCGGGGGACCCTAACACAGATACGCAGTATTTT.

V gene TRBV3-1 (or the pseudogene TRBV3-2) combines with J gene TRBJ1-5; no clear D gene. Germline V gene data show CDR1 as LGHDT and CDR2 as YNNKEL (reference sequence). The V gene lost 0 bases and the J gene lost 4 bases, with 10 bases spanning the gap. CDR3 length: 15 residues. For the CDR3, the DNA is TGTGCCAGCAGCCAAGACAGCCCCGGGAATCAGCCCCAGCATTTT. Its protein product is CASSQDSPGNQPQHF.

This clone was seen just once. V and J are TRBV6-5 and TRBJ2-7; TRBD1 agrees at 10 bases. CDR3 length: 14 residues. Per germline, CDR1 MNHEY and CDR2 SVGAGI. V was pared by 6 bases and J by 5 bases, with 7 bases of the junction left unmatched. In DNA, the CDR3 is TGTGCCAGCAGATATACCGGGACAGGGGACGAGCAGTACTTC. This gives the protein CASRYTGTGDEQYF.

J is TRBJ1-1 and V is TRBV6-5, with 8 positions matching TRBD1. Trimming removed 6 bases from V and 0 bases from J; junction bases left unmatched: 3. CDR1 and CDR2 (germline): MNHEY, SVGAGI. The CDR3 covers 14 residues. CDR3 region: CASRQGVVNTEAFF. CDR3 DNA sequence: TGTGCCAGCAGACAGGGGGTCGTGAACACTGAAGCTTTCTTT.

The chain joins TRBV28 to TRBJ2-7; 10 bases fit TRBD2. Trimming at V came to 8 bases and at J to 0 bases, leaving 1 base not matched to a gene. Germline-derived CDR1 and CDR2 are MDHEN and SYDVKM. This CDR3 has 13 residues. CDR3 bases: TGTGCCAGCTTAGCGGGAGGCTCCTACGAGCAGTACTTC. This codes for CASLAGGSYEQYF.

V is TRBV5-4 and J is TRBJ2-1; 7 nucleotides match TRBD1. The CDR3 covers 12 residues. V was pared by 6 bases and J by 8 bases, with 5 bases of the junction left unmatched. Germline CDR1 and CDR2: SGHNT and YYREEE (reference sequence). The CDR3 nucleotides read TGTGCCAGCATAGGGGGCTGGGATGAGCAGTTCTTC. Translating it yields CASIGGWDEQFF.